The 30 T cell receptor beta chains reported below all come from one sample, sequenced in a study of blood T cell repertoires in COVID-19. Generated by immunoSEQ multiplex PCR, the TCRdb table keeps only in-frame clones and is missing some. The sample has approximately 67,000 clones, roughly 89% seen once; the top ten hold around a fifth. The sample taken for sequencing was peripheral blood. The receptors here all came from a woman of 80 years or more with acute or convalescent COVID-19.

The chain joins TRBV24-1 to TRBJ2-5; D is possibly TRBD2 (5 bases). Deletions cut 4 bases from V and 5 bases from J, with 28 bases between. Germline V gives CDR1 KGHDR, CDR2 SFDVKD. CDR3 length: 19 amino acids. As DNA, the CDR3 is TGTGCCACCAGTGACTCAATCCGTATAACTAGTGGTGCGTCGGAGACCCAGTACTTC. As protein: CATSDSIRITSGASETQYF.

This sequence joins TRBV28 and TRBJ1-2; D ambiguous. The CDR3 extends over 11 amino acids. V was pared by 5 bases and J by 7 bases, with 8 bases between. The germline gives CDR1 MDHEN, CDR2 SYDVKM. The CDR3 here is CASSAYFGYTF. CDR3 DNA sequence: TGTGCCAGCAGTGCCTACTTTGGCTACACCTTC.

The chain couples TRBV6-5 to TRBJ1-3; a weak D match, TRBD1 (6 bases). This CDR3 is 14 amino acids long. The V end was cut by 10 bases, the J end by 0 bases, with 13 bases between. Germline lookup yields CDR1 MNHEY and CDR2 SVGAGI. CDR3 nucleotide sequence: TGTGCCACTAGGCAGGGGTCCTCTGGAAACACCATATATTTT. Its translation: CATRQGSSGNTIYF.

The chain links TRBV7-5 to TRBJ2-7; the D call in the table, TRBD1, was not verified against the DNA. TRBV7-5 is a pseudogene segment. The CDR3 is made up of 17 amino acids. The CDR3 loop is CVRSVPAGQGNRYEQYF. The CDR3 DNA is TGTGTCAGAAGCGTCCCTGCAGGACAGGGGAATAGGTACGAGCAGTACTTC.

J is TRBJ1-2 and V is TRBV29-1; D unclear. The CDR3 consists of 14 residues. Germline CDR1 reads SQVTM; CDR2 reads ANQGSEA. Trimming removed 3 bases at V and 6 bases at J, with 17 bases between. This CDR3 reads CSVDKTQHQDGYTF. The DNA of the CDR3 is TGCAGCGTTGATAAGACACAACATCAGGATGGCTACACCTTC.

This clone was detected only a few times. The chain has TRBV3-1 (or the pseudogene TRBV3-2) and TRBJ1-3, with 9 bases aligning to TRBD1. Germline values: CDR1 LGHDT, CDR2 YNNKEL (reference sequence). The V and J ends lost 2 bases and 3 bases, in that order; junction bases with no gene match: 8. The CDR3 consists of 17 residues. The CDR3 region has the DNA TGTGCCAGCAGCCAACAGGACAGGGGCGTAGGTGGAAACACCATATATTTT. This translates into CASSQQDRGVGGNTIYF.

J is TRBJ1-2 and V is TRBV7-8, with TRBD1 as a possible D gene (6 bases). This CDR3 contains 14 residues. Trimming took 3 bases from V and 4 from J, leaving 12 bases between them. Germline CDR1 reads SGHVS; CDR2 reads FQNEAQ. Written as DNA, the CDR3 is TGTGCCAGCAGCTTTGGGGGCGCGTCCTATGGCTACACCTTC. Translation gives CASSFGGASYGYTF.

CDR3 coding DNA: TGTGCCAGCAGCCCCGGGTTTGCAACTAATGAAAAACTGTTTTTT. As protein: CASSPGFATNEKLFF. This chain joins TRBV6-5 and TRBJ1-4, with D uncertain. CDR1 and CDR2 (germline): MNHEY, SVGAGI. This CDR3 is built from 15 residues. V was clipped by 6 bases and J by 0 bases, with 11 bases between them.

The rearrangement links TRBV4-2 to TRBJ1-5; 10 positions match TRBD1. Trimming removed 0 bases from V and 6 bases from J; junction bases left unmatched: 5. CDR3 size: 16 residues. CDR1 is LGHNA, CDR2 YNFKEQ, per germline. The CDR3 is CASSQDGGTGVQPQHF. CDR3 nucleotides: TGTGCCAGCAGCCAAGATGGTGGGACAGGGGTTCAGCCCCAGCATTTT.

The chain uses TRBV4-1 and TRBJ1-6, with D unresolved. Trimming cost V 0 bases and J 7 bases, with 10 bases left between them. From germline, CDR1 is MGHRA and CDR2 YSYEKL. The CDR3 loop spans 15 amino acids. The CDR3 reads CASSQDLPPNSPLHF. CDR3 DNA sequence: TGCGCCAGCAGCCAAGACCTACCCCCAAATTCACCCCTCCACTTT.

J is TRBJ1-5 and V is TRBV19; D unresolved. This CDR3 is built from 14 residues. In germline, CDR1 is LNHDA, CDR2 SQIVND (reference sequence). V lost 2 bases and J 0 bases, leaving 5 bases between the germline ends. The CDR3 DNA is TGTGCCAGTAGTATACCCTATAGCAATCAGCCCCAGCATTTT. Amino acid sequence: CASSIPYSNQPQHF. Full variable domain (remainder filled in from reference TRBV19 and TRBJ1-5): DGGITQSPKYLFRKEGQNVTLSCEQNLNHDAMYWYRQDPGQGLRLIYYSQIVNDFQKGDIAEGYSVSREKKESFPLTVTSAQKNPTAFYLCASSIPYSNQPQHFGDGTRLSIL.

J is TRBJ1-2 and V is TRBV25-1; a possible D gene is TRBD1 (6 bases). Germline V CDR1 and CDR2: MGHDK, SYGVNS. Deletions cut 5 bases from V and 2 bases from J, with 9 bases between. The CDR3 sequence is 13 residues long. The CDR3 DNA reads as TGTGCCAGCAGTCCTCAGGGGAACTATGGCTACACCTTC. Protein: CASSPQGNYGYTF.

V gene TRBV3-1 (or the pseudogene TRBV3-2) combines with J gene TRBJ2-2; the D gene is possibly TRBD1 (5 bases). CDR1 LGHDT and CDR2 YNNKEL come from the germline V gene (reference sequence). Trimming removed 4 bases from V and 4 bases from J, with 10 bases in between. This CDR3 has 14 amino acids. The chain's CDR3 is CASSPQGGTGELFF. The CDR3 region has the DNA TGTGCCAGCAGCCCCCAGGGCGGCACCGGGGAGCTGTTTTTT.

The chain joins TRBV5-1 to TRBJ1-1; D unresolved. From germline, CDR1 is SGHRS and CDR2 YFSETQ. Trimming stripped 0 bases from V and 1 base from J, with 10 bases between. This CDR3 is built from 15 residues. The CDR3 reads CASSLVGGPNTEAFF. Here the CDR3 DNA reads TGCGCCAGCAGCTTGGTTGGAGGGCCGAACACTGAAGCTTTCTTT.

The genes are TRBV24-1 and TRBJ1-3; weak D call: TRBD1 (6 bases). V was cut by 4 bases and J by 4 bases, with 13 bases left in between. Germline-derived CDR1 and CDR2 are KGHDR and SFDVKD. CDR3 length: 15 amino acids. The CDR3: CATSDPRGSGNTIYF. In DNA, the CDR3 is TGTGCCACCAGTGACCCCAGGGGTTCAGGAAACACCATATATTTT.

About this clone: One base away lies a much larger clone, so this may be a sequencing read error. The rearrangement uses TRBV7-8 and TRBJ2-3; 10 nucleotides agree with TRBD2. Germline V gene sequence: CDR1 SGHVS, CDR2 FQNEAQ. The trim removed 2 bases at V and 1 base at J, leaving 0 bases unmatched. There are 15 residues in the CDR3. The CDR3 reads CASSLLAGGTDTQYF. CDR3 coding DNA: TGTGCCAGCAGCTTACTAGCGGGGGGCACAGATACGCAGTATTTT.

V and J are TRBV27 and TRBJ2-7; the D gene is possibly TRBD2 (5 bases). Germline V gene sequence: CDR1 MNHEY, CDR2 SMNVEV (reference sequence). Trimming stripped 6 bases from V and 5 bases from J, with 26 bases between. The CDR3 runs 17 residues. CDR3 loop: CASSLSTRLGVIHEQYF. CDR3 DNA: TGTGCCAGCAGCTTAAGTACCCGACTGGGAGTCATCCACGAGCAGTACTTC.

The chain uses TRBV7-2 and TRBJ2-7, with 9 bases aligning to TRBD2. The V segment lost 1 base and the J segment 3 bases; nucleotides outside the gene matches: 16. This CDR3 has 19 amino acids. CDR1 and CDR2 from the germline V gene are SGHTA and FQGNSA. CDR3 DNA: TGTGCCAGCAGCTTAGGTATCCAGAGGGGGCTAGCGGGGAACTACGAGCAGTACTTC. This translates into CASSLGIQRGLAGNYEQYF.

CDR3 sequence (DNA): TGTGCCAGCTTCTCCCTGGGACAGGGGGCGAAAGGCTACACCTTC. Translation gives CASFSLGQGAKGYTF. The V and J genes are TRBV19 and TRBJ1-2; 12 bases are a match to TRBD1. CDR1 and CDR2 (germline): LNHDA, SQIVND (reference sequence). Germline trimming cut 9 bases from V and 8 bases from J; bases unmatched to any gene: 13. The CDR3 runs to 15 residues.

CDR3 nucleotides: TGTGCCAGCTCACCCGCACAGGAACTCTATGGCTACACCTTC. Translation gives CASSPAQELYGYTF. The V call is TRBV18, the J call TRBJ1-2; a weak D match, TRBD1 (5 bases). CDR1 is KGHSH and CDR2 is LQKENI in the germline V gene. This CDR3 has 14 residues. The germline V and J ends were trimmed by 3 bases and 4 bases, with 12 bases remaining between them.

The rearrangement links TRBV6-6 to TRBJ2-1; TRBD1 aligns across 9 bases. V shed 4 bases, J shed 9 bases, and the junction held 7 bases outside the gene matches. In germline, CDR1 is MNHNY, CDR2 SVGAGI (reference sequence). The CDR3 contains 14 residues. In DNA form, the CDR3 reads TGTGCCAGCAGTTGGGGGACAGGGTCGCGTGAGCAGTTCTTC. The encoded protein is CASSWGTGSREQFF.

The gene calls are TRBV28 and TRBJ1-1, with 10 bases fitting TRBD1. The CDR3 covers 16 residues. Germline CDR1 MDHEN, CDR2 SYDVKM. Trimming took 5 bases from V and 3 from J; bases not matched to a gene: 9. The CDR3, as DNA: TGTGCCAGCAGTCCCCGACAGGGGGCAGGGGACACTGAAGCTTTCTTT. Encoded protein: CASSPRQGAGDTEAFF.

The genes are TRBV3-1 (or the pseudogene TRBV3-2) and TRBJ1-2; weak D call: TRBD1 (5 bases). The CDR3 length is 15 residues. Germline assignment: CDR1 LGHDT and CDR2 YNNKEL (reference sequence). V was shortened by 2 bases and J by 2 bases, with 12 bases between the two germline ends. The CDR3 bases are TGTGCCAGCAGCCAATCCCCGACAGTAAACTATGGCTACACCTTC. Translated: CASSQSPTVNYGYTF.

V gene TRBV28 combines with J gene TRBJ1-5; 9 bases align to TRBD1. Germline V gives CDR1 MDHEN, CDR2 SYDVKM. V lost 3 bases to trimming and J lost 2 bases; unmatched junction nucleotides: 8. The CDR3 spans 17 residues. CDR3 nucleotide sequence: TGTGCCAGCAGTTTCGTCGGACAGGGGATGCGCAATCAGCCCCAGCATTTT. Residues: CASSFVGQGMRNQPQHF.

This clone was counted once. The rearrangement links TRBV27 to TRBJ1-5; 10 positions agree with TRBD1. V shed 3 bases, J shed 3 bases, and the junction held 2 bases outside the gene matches. Germline loops: CDR1 MNHEY, CDR2 SMNVEV (reference sequence). The CDR3 is 15 amino acids. CDR3 sequence reads: CASSLGTGDNQPQHF. In nucleotides, the CDR3 is TGTGCCAGCAGTTTGGGGACAGGGGACAATCAGCCCCAGCATTTT.

CDR3 loop: CASSLGLAEDTQYF. The CDR3 nucleotides are TGTGCCAGCAGCTTGGGACTAGCAGAAGATACGCAGTATTTT. The rearrangement uses TRBV11-2 and TRBJ2-3, with 9 bases aligning to TRBD2. This CDR3 has 14 residues. Germline CDR1 SGHAT, CDR2 FQNNGV. J gave up 5 bases and V 3 bases, and 3 bases lay outside the gene matches.

The J gene is TRBJ2-7, the V gene TRBV14, with a weak D call TRBD1 (6 bases). CDR1 is SGHDN, CDR2 FVKESK, per germline. Trimming left V 1 base short and J 3 bases short, with 13 bases between. The CDR3 runs 15 residues. CDR3 loop: CASSQGLDRYYEQYF. DNA for the CDR3: TGTGCCAGCAGCCAAGGCTTGGACAGATACTACGAGCAGTACTTC.

This clone has just a few counts. This chain uses TRBV6-5 with TRBJ1-2, with D possibly matching TRBD1 (5 bases). Germline loops: CDR1 MNHEY, CDR2 SVGAGI. Between the trimmed V and J ends, which lost 4 bases and 2 bases, there was a span of 17 bases. The CDR3 has 16 amino acids. DNA for the CDR3: TGTGCCAGCAGTTCTATGACAGCCCGAAGGAACTATGGCTACACCTTC. Translation gives CASSSMTARRNYGYTF.

The chain carries TRBV5-1 and TRBJ2-1, with 14 bases matching TRBD2. The CDR3 is 18 residues long. Per the germline V gene, CDR1 is SGHRS and CDR2 is YFSETQ. The J segment lost 6 bases and the V segment lost 4 bases, leaving 12 bases of the junction unmatched. In DNA, the CDR3 is TGCGCCAGCAGCCTAACCAAGTCGACTAGCGGGGGGGCCAATGAGCAGTTCTTC. Translation gives CASSLTKSTSGGANEQFF. The whole variable domain, remainder taken from reference TRBV5-1 and TRBJ2-1, is KAGVTQTPRYLIKTRGQQVTLSCSPISGHRSVSWYQQTPGQGLQFLFEYFSETQRNKGNFPGRFSGRQFSNSRSEMNVSTLELGDSALYLCASSLTKSTSGGANEQFFGPGTRLTVL.

V and J are TRBV4-2 and TRBJ1-2; no clear D gene. The germline CDR1 and CDR2 sequences are LGHNA and YNFKEQ. Trimming pared 5 bases from V and 4 bases from J, leaving 11 bases between. The CDR3 totals 13 residues. CDR3 sequence: CASSSSGVYGYTF. The CDR3 nucleotides are TGTGCCAGCAGCAGTTCGGGTGTCTATGGCTACACCTTC.